The 22 T cell receptor beta chains in this list originate from one sample, sequenced in a study of graft-versus-host responses after intestinal transplantation. Sequencing used immunoSEQ multiplex PCR; TCRdb keeps in-frame clones, though not all of them. The profile shows about 94,000 clones, about 91% of them singletons. These TCRs are of unknown antigen specificity. Sample: unstimulated CD8+ T cells sorted from spleen or lymph node cells, taken before intestinal transplant. All receptors come from a human donor who received an intestinal transplant.

V gene TRBV9 combines with J gene TRBJ1-5; TRBD1 aligns across 7 bases. The CDR3 covers 16 residues. Germline trimming cut 4 bases from V and 0 bases from J; bases unmatched to any gene: 7. Germline V CDR1 and CDR2: SGDLS, YYNGEE. CDR3 DNA: TGTGCCAGCAGCCTCATAGACAGGGCTAGCAATCAGCCCCAGCATTTT. This gives the protein CASSLIDRASNQPQHF. Full variable domain (rest looked up from reference TRBV9 and TRBJ1-5): DSGVTQTPKHLITATGQRVTLRCSPRSGDLSVYWYQQSLDQGLQFLIQYYNGEERAKGNILERFSAQQFPDLHSELNLSSLELGDSALYFCASSLIDRASNQPQHFGDGTRLSIL.

The J gene is TRBJ2-1, the V gene TRBV19; 11 bases align to TRBD2. V lost 1 base to trimming and J lost 5 bases; unmatched junction nucleotides: 1. The CDR3 spans 15 residues. The germline CDR1 and CDR2 sequences are LNHDA and SQIVND (reference sequence). CDR3 region: CASSIASGGNNEQFF. The CDR3 DNA follows: TGTGCCAGTAGTATAGCTAGCGGGGGGAACAATGAGCAGTTCTTC.

The V gene is TRBV4-3, the J gene TRBJ2-7; 9 bases match TRBD1. J was trimmed by 0 bases and V by 1 base; bases with no gene match: 1. The germline CDR1 and CDR2 sequences are LGHNA and YSLEER. CDR3 length: 15 residues. As DNA, the CDR3 is TGCGCCAGCAGCCAAGGGACAGGGGACTCCTACGAGCAGTACTTC. Translation gives CASSQGTGDSYEQYF.

This clone was detected once. V is TRBV9 and J is TRBJ2-7; D perhaps matches TRBD2 (6 bases). Germline-derived CDR1 and CDR2 are SGDLS and YYNGEE. Trimming shortened V by 5 bases and J by 0 bases, and 12 bases separated the two germline ends. The CDR3 totals 14 residues. The CDR3 nucleotides are TGTGCCAGCAGTTATGACGGGAGCTCCTACGAGCAGTACTTC. Translated: CASSYDGSSYEQYF.

The V and J genes are TRBV6-5 and TRBJ1-2, with D tentatively TRBD1 (5 bases). Germline V CDR1 and CDR2: MNHEY, SVGAGI. Trimming took off 4 bases at V and 7 bases at J, with 10 bases between the two ends. This CDR3 comprises 12 residues. The DNA for the CDR3 is TGTGCCAGCAGTTTCGGGGGTGGTGGCTACACCTTC. Protein sequence: CASSFGGGGYTF.

The V call is TRBV2, the J call TRBJ1-1, with D possibly matching TRBD1 (6 bases). Germline values: CDR1 SNHLY, CDR2 FYNNEI. The CDR3 has 12 amino acids. The V end was cut by 7 bases, the J end by 7 bases, with 13 bases between. The CDR3 DNA reads TGTGCCAGCAATGCGGGGGGCGATGAAGCTTTCTTT. This encodes CASNAGGDEAFF. The full variable domain, its missing parts supplied by reference TRBV2 and TRBJ1-1, is EPEVTQTPSHQVTQMGQEVILRCVPISNHLYFYWYRQILGQKVEFLVSFYNNEISEKSEIFDDQFSVERPDGSNFTLKIRSTKLEDSAMYFCASNAGGDEAFFGQGTRLTVV.

Turning to this clone: It is unclear where the CDR3 begins or ends on the DNA, so no DNA is shown, and the CDR3 is as TCRdb lists it. This chain links TRBV27 with TRBJ2-5; the tabulated D call, TRBD2, remains unverified against the DNA. CDR1 and CDR2 from the germline V gene are MNHEY and SMNVEV (reference sequence). The CDR3 sequence runs 13 residues, both termini included. Here the CDR3 reads CASSSSGSYEQYF.

This chain uses TRBV27 with TRBJ2-2; D not certain. The germline V gene encodes CDR1 MNHEY and CDR2 SMNVEV (reference sequence). The CDR3 covers 11 residues. V was cut by 3 bases and J by 7 bases, with 3 bases left in between. The CDR3 nucleotides read TGTGCCAGCAGTTTCTTCGGGGAGCTGTTTTTT. This codes for CASSFFGELFF.

J is TRBJ2-7 and V is TRBV7-2; 10 bases agree with TRBD1. Unmatched junction bases numbered 4, after V lost 1 base and J lost 4 bases. The CDR3 length is 15 residues. Germline CDR1 is SGHTA and CDR2 is FQGNSA. The CDR3 DNA sequence: TGTGCCAGCAGCTTAGAGGGGACAGGGGTTTACGAGCAGTACTTC. Its protein is CASSLEGTGVYEQYF.

The J gene is TRBJ2-4, the V gene TRBV6-1; D unresolved. This CDR3 is built from 14 residues. Trimming removed 3 bases from V and 1 base from J, with 7 bases in between. The germline CDR1 and CDR2 sequences are MNHNS and SASEGT. The CDR3 region has the DNA TGTGCCAGCAGTGACGACTGGGCCAAAAACATTCAGTACTTC. Residues: CASSDDWAKNIQYF.

The rearrangement links TRBV19 to TRBJ1-3, with TRBD1 matching 7 bases. Germline lookup yields CDR1 LNHDA and CDR2 SQIVND (reference sequence). CDR3 length equals 16 residues. With V trimmed by 5 bases and J by 0 bases, 7 bases remained unmatched. The CDR3 loop reads CASSLHRGASGNTIYF. The CDR3 DNA reads TGTGCCAGTAGTTTACACAGGGGTGCCTCTGGAAACACCATATATTTT.

The chain links TRBV28 to TRBJ2-3; 7 bases align to TRBD2. Losses at the gene ends were 2 bases for V and 5 bases for J; bases not matched to a gene: 7. From germline, CDR1 is MDHEN and CDR2 SYDVKM. CDR3 length: 15 amino acids. CDR3 protein: CASSLRTGEGDTQYF. The CDR3, as DNA: TGTGCCAGCAGTTTACGGACTGGGGAGGGAGATACGCAGTATTTT.

This clone was counted a few times. The chain links TRBV2 to TRBJ2-7; TRBD2 matches at 13 bases. Germline CDR1 and CDR2: SNHLY and FYNNEI. V shed 5 bases and J 0 bases; nucleotides not matched to a gene: 7. The length of the CDR3 is 17 residues. The CDR3, as DNA: TGTGCCAGCAGTCGAGATAGGACTAGCGGGAGCTCCTACGAGCAGTACTTC. Translated, it gives CASSRDRTSGSSYEQYF.

CDR3 loop: CASSSGFNEQFF. DNA of the CDR3: TGCGCCAGCAGCTCAGGATTCAATGAGCAGTTCTTC. The rearrangement joins TRBV5-1 to TRBJ2-1; D is uncertain. The CDR3 loop spans 12 amino acids. V gave up 3 bases and J gave up 6 bases, with 7 bases separating them. The germline CDR1 and CDR2 sequences are SGHRS and YFSETQ.

J is TRBJ2-7 and V is TRBV7-9; 8 bases are a match to TRBD1. V was clipped by 2 bases and J by 6 bases; unmatched bases: 6. This CDR3 contains 14 residues. Germline CDR1 reads SEHNR; CDR2 reads FQNEAQ (reference sequence). CDR3 in amino acids: CASSLIRGLSEQYF. As DNA, the CDR3 is TGTGCCAGCAGCTTAATCAGGGGGCTTTCCGAGCAGTACTTC.

The CDR3 coding sequence is TGTGCCAGCAGCTTGCCGGGACAGGGGATTTCGGGGGAGCTGTTTTTT. As protein: CASSLPGQGISGELFF. The gene calls are TRBV5-6 and TRBJ2-2; 10 bases are a match to TRBD1. CDR1 is SGHDT, CDR2 YYEEEE, per germline. The CDR3 has 16 amino acids. The trim removed 1 base at V and 8 bases at J, leaving 8 bases unmatched. Variable domain in full (rest from reference TRBV5-6 and TRBJ2-2): DAGVTQSPTHLIKTRGQQVTLRCSPKSGHDTVSWYQQALGQGPQFIFQYYEEEERQRGNFPDRFSGHQFPNYSSELNVNALLLGDSALYLCASSLPGQGISGELFFGEGSRLTVL.

A single count supports this clone. The chain combines TRBV11-1 with TRBJ2-2, with a weak D call TRBD1 (6 bases). Germline V gives CDR1 SGHAT, CDR2 FQDESV (reference sequence). The CDR3 spans 14 residues. Deletions cut 7 bases from V and 4 bases from J, with 13 bases between. The CDR3 is CASTSGAITGELFF. In DNA, the CDR3 is TGTGCCAGCACCTCAGGGGCCATCACCGGGGAGCTGTTTTTT. The variable domain in full, with the rest retrieved from reference TRBV11-1 and TRBJ2-2, is EAEVAQSPRYKITEKSQAVAFWCDPISGHATLYWYRQILGQGPELLVQFQDESVVDDSQLPKDRFSAERLKGVDSTLKIQPAELGDSAMYLCASTSGAITGELFFGEGSRLTVL.

The rearrangement links TRBV6-5 to TRBJ1-1, with D perhaps TRBD1 (5 bases). Per germline, CDR1 MNHEY and CDR2 SVGAGI. The CDR3 spans 12 residues. V dropped 4 bases and J dropped 4 bases, with 7 bases sitting between them. This CDR3 reads CASSSGGTEAFF. The CDR3 nucleotides read TGTGCCAGCAGTTCGGGGGGCACTGAAGCTTTCTTT.

V is TRBV4-1 and J is TRBJ2-7; 7 positions agree with TRBD1. Germline V lookup: CDR1 MGHRA, CDR2 YSYEKL. After removal of 3 bases from V and 4 bases from J, the junction contained 9 bases not matched to a gene. This CDR3 region has 15 residues. Here the CDR3 reads CASSQRQGSGYEQYF. DNA of the CDR3: TGCGCCAGCAGCCAGAGACAGGGCTCGGGTTACGAGCAGTACTTC.

J is TRBJ2-1 and V is TRBV7-8; unclear D gene. Germline V gene data show CDR1 as SGHVS and CDR2 as FQNEAQ. This CDR3 spans 14 amino acids. Trimming removed 6 bases from V and 6 bases from J, with 15 bases in between. CDR3 sequence reads: CASRLSGSPNEQFF. The CDR3 DNA follows: TGTGCCAGCAGACTCTCCGGGTCTCCCAATGAGCAGTTCTTC.

The chain has TRBV18 and TRBJ1-1, with 9 bases that match TRBD1. Germline CDR1 and CDR2: KGHSH and LQKENI. This CDR3 has 17 residues. Unmatched junction bases numbered 11, after V lost 5 bases and J lost 1 base. The CDR3 DNA is TGTGCCAGCTCATTCACCCCCCCACAGGGGGCGAACACTGAAGCTTTCTTT. Its protein is CASSFTPPQGANTEAFF.

Of note for this clone: One end of the junction is discordant with germline, which a read error may explain. The CDR3 here is CASSLTSGNSGELFF. As DNA, the CDR3 is TGTGCCAGCAGCTTAACTAGCGGGAACTCCGGGGAGCTGTTTTTT. The chain couples TRBV7-3 to TRBJ2-2; 8 nucleotides agree with TRBD2. Per germline, CDR1 SGHTA and CDR2 FQGTGA. The CDR3 extends over 15 amino acids.